This passage covers 11 T cell receptor beta chains from one sample sequenced in a study of blood T cell repertoires in COVID-19. Sequencing was performed with immunoSEQ multiplex PCR; in TCRdb, only in-frame clones are kept and a portion is missing. The table shows about 300,000 clones, with roughly 89% occurring only once. Sequenced input: peripheral blood. These receptors originate from a woman in her 30s with COVID-19, enrolled during active disease.

This clone turned up a few times. The V call is TRBV4-3, the J call TRBJ2-3; 15 bases fit TRBD2. Trimming took 0 bases from V and 2 from J; bases not matched to a gene: 9. Per the germline V gene, CDR1 is LGHNA and CDR2 is YSLEER. This CDR3 has 20 amino acids. CDR3 in amino acids: CASSQDHGLAGGMVTDTQYF. CDR3 nucleotide sequence: TGCGCCAGCAGCCAAGATCACGGACTAGCGGGGGGGATGGTCACAGATACGCAGTATTTT.

The chain couples TRBV19 to TRBJ2-3; no reliable D call. The ends were cut back, 7 bases at V and 8 bases at J, with 16 bases in the middle. The germline V gene has CDR1 LNHDA and CDR2 SQIVND (reference sequence). The CDR3 sequence is 13 residues long. The CDR3 sequence: CASTESTFGTQYF. In nucleotides, the CDR3 is TGTGCCAGTACCGAGAGTACGTTCGGTACGCAGTATTTT.

The chain carries TRBV27 and TRBJ2-5; 10 nucleotides agree with TRBD1. CDR1 is MNHEY and CDR2 is SMNVEV in the germline V gene (reference sequence). Trimming cost V 5 bases and J 5 bases; bases outside gene matches: 14. CDR3 length equals 17 residues. CDR3 residues: CASSPLGRDRGRETQYF. DNA of the CDR3: TGTGCCAGCAGTCCACTCGGGCGAGACAGGGGGCGGGAGACCCAGTACTTC.

This clone was seen once. This chain uses TRBV5-4 with TRBJ1-2; D remains unclear. Per germline, CDR1 SGHNT and CDR2 YYREEE (reference sequence). The CDR3 runs 13 residues. V was clipped by 0 bases and J by 3 bases, with 6 bases between them. DNA of the CDR3: TGTGCCAGCAGCTTGGCCTCCTACTATGGCTACACCTTC. Its translation is CASSLASYYGYTF.

V gene TRBV6-4 combines with J gene TRBJ2-1; 10 nucleotides match TRBD2. The CDR3 is 15 amino acids. Germline trimming cut 2 bases from V and 2 bases from J; bases unmatched to any gene: 0. CDR1 and CDR2 from the germline V gene are MRHNA and SNTAGT. The CDR3 loop is CASSDSGGAYNEQFF. The CDR3 nucleotides are TGTGCCAGCAGTGACAGCGGGGGGGCCTACAATGAGCAGTTCTTC.

The V and J genes are TRBV7-8 and TRBJ1-6, with D uncertain. Germline loops: CDR1 SGHVS, CDR2 FQNEAQ. V lost 1 base and J 5 bases, leaving 12 bases between the germline ends. The CDR3 extends over 16 amino acids. In DNA, the CDR3 is TGTGCCAGCAGCTTAGAGAGCGGGATCCATAATTCACCCCTCCACTTT. It codes for CASSLESGIHNSPLHF. The full variable domain, rest sourced from reference TRBV7-8 and TRBJ1-6, is GAGVSQSPRYKVAKRGQDVALRCDPISGHVSLFWYQQALGQGPEFLTYFQNEAQLDKSGLPSDRFFAERPEGSVSTLKIQRTQQEDSAVYLCASSLESGIHNSPLHFGNGTRLTVT.

The chain is built from TRBV15 and TRBJ1-3; 8 bases line up with TRBD1. This CDR3 comprises 15 residues. The J segment lost 3 bases and the V segment lost 5 bases, leaving 6 bases of the junction unmatched. Germline V gene lookup returns CDR1 LNHNV and CDR2 YYDKDF (reference sequence). CDR3 loop: CATSLSDRGGNTIYF. In nucleotides, the CDR3 is TGTGCCACCAGCTTATCTGACAGGGGTGGAAACACCATATATTTT.

The chain uses TRBV7-2 and TRBJ2-7; 9 nucleotides match TRBD2. V dropped 0 bases and J dropped 11; count of bases not matched to a gene: 14. Looked up from germline, CDR1 is SGHTA and CDR2 is FQGNSA. This CDR3 has 16 amino acids. The CDR3 DNA sequence: TGTGCCAGCAGCTTAGCCGTAGGTAGCGGGGGCCGACTGAAGTACTTC. It specifies CASSLAVGSGGRLKYF.

This clone appeared once. The rearrangement uses TRBV19 and TRBJ2-1; 8 bases align to TRBD2. V lost 8 bases and J lost 7; bases outside the gene matches: 13. There are 15 residues in the CDR3. Germline CDR1 reads LNHDA; CDR2 reads SQIVND (reference sequence). The CDR3 protein is CASSRTSRSRNEQFF. DNA for the CDR3: TGTGCCAGTTCCCGGACTAGCCGATCGAGGAATGAGCAGTTCTTC.

This chain uses TRBV2 with TRBJ2-1; 8 positions match TRBD2. The CDR3 totals 15 residues. The V gene end was trimmed by 6 bases and the J gene end by 2 bases; junction bases not matched to a gene: 6. CDR1 and CDR2 (germline): SNHLY, FYNNEI. The chain's CDR3 is CASSLRAGAYNEQFF. In nucleotides, the CDR3 is TGTGCCAGCAGCCTACGAGCGGGGGCCTACAATGAGCAGTTCTTC.

The rearrangement joins TRBV11-2 to TRBJ2-1, with 11 bases that match TRBD1. This CDR3 comprises 15 residues. Germline V gene sequence: CDR1 SGHAT, CDR2 FQNNGV. Losses at the gene ends were 5 bases for V and 6 bases for J; bases not matched to a gene: 6. The CDR3 is CASSRRDRGVNEQFF. Written as DNA, the CDR3 is TGTGCCAGCAGCCGCCGGGACAGGGGGGTCAATGAGCAGTTCTTC.